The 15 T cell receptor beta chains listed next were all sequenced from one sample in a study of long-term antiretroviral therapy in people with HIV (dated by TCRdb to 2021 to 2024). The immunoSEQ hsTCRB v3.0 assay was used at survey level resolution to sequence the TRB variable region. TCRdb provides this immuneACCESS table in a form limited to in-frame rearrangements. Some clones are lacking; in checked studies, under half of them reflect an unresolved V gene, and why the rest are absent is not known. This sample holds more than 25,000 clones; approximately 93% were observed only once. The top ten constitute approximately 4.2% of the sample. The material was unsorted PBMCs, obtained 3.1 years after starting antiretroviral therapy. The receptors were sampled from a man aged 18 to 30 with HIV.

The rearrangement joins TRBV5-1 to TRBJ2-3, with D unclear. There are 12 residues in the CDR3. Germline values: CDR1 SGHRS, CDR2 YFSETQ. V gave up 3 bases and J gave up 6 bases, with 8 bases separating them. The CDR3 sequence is CASSSGEDTQYF. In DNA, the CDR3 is TGCGCCAGCAGCTCAGGCGAGGATACGCAGTATTTT.

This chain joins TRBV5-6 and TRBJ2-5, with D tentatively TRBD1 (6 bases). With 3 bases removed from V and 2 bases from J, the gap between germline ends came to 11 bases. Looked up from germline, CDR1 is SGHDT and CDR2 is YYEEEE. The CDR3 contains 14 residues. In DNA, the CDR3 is TGTGCCAGCAGCTGGTGGACAGTACAAGAGACCCAGTACTTC. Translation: CASSWWTVQETQYF.

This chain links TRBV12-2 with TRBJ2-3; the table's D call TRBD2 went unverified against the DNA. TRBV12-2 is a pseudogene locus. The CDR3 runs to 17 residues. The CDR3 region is CASRLGPSGGITDTQYF. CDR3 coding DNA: TGTGCAAGTCGCTTGGGTCCTAGCGGGGGTATCACAGATACGCAGTATTTT.

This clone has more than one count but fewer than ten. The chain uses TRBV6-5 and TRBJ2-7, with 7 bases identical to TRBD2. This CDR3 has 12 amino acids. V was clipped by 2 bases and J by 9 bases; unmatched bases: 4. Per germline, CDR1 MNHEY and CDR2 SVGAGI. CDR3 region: CASSYRAGAQYF. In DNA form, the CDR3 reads TGTGCCAGCAGTTACCGGGCGGGAGCGCAGTACTTC.

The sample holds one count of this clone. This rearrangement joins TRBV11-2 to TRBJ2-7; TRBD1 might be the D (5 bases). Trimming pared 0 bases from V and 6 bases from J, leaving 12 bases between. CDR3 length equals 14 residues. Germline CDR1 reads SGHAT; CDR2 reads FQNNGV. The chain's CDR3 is CASSLDRQGGEQYF. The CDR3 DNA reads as TGTGCCAGCAGCTTAGATCGGCAGGGCGGCGAGCAGTACTTC.

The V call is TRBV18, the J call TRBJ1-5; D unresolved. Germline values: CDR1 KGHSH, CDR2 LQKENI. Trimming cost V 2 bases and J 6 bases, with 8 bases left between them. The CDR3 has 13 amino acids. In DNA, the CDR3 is TGTGCCAGCTCACCATCCGGTGGTCAGCCCCAGCATTTT. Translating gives CASSPSGGQPQHF.

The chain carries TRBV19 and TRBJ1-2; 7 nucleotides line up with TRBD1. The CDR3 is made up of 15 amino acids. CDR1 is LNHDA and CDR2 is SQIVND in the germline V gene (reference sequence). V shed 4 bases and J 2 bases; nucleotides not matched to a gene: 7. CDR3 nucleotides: TGTGCCAGTAGTACAACCGGACAGGCCAACTATGGCTACACCTTC. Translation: CASSTTGQANYGYTF. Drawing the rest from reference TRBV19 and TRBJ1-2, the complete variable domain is DGGITQSPKYLFRKEGQNVTLSCEQNLNHDAMYWYRQDPGQGLRLIYYSQIVNDFQKGDIAEGYSVSREKKESFPLTVTSAQKNPTAFYLCASSTTGQANYGYTFGSGTRLTVV.

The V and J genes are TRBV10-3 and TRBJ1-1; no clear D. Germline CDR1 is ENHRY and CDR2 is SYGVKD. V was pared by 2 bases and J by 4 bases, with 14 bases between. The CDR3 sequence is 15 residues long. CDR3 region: CAISEGITEFTEAFF. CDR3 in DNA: TGTGCCATCAGTGAGGGAATAACAGAGTTCACTGAAGCTTTCTTT.

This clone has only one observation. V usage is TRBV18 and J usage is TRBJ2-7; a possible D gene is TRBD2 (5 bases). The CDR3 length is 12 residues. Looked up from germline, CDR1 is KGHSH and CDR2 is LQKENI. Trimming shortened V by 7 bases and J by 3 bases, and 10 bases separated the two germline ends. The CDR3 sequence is CASFEGNYEQYF. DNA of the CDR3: TGTGCCAGCTTCGAGGGCAACTACGAGCAGTACTTC.

The CDR3: CASSPTGVTNTEAFF. As DNA, the CDR3 is TGTGCCAGCAGTCCGACAGGGGTGACGAACACTGAAGCTTTCTTT. The V gene is TRBV6-6, the J gene TRBJ1-1; TRBD1 matches 8 bases. This CDR3 region has 15 residues. CDR1 and CDR2 (germline): MNHNY, SVGAGI (reference sequence). Trimming took 5 bases from V and 1 from J; bases not matched to a gene: 6.

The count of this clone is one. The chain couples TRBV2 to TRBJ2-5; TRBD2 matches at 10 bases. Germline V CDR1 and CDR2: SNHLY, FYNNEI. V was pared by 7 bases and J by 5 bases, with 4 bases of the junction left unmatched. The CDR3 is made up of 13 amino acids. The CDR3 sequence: CASIASGSETQYF. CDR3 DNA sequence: TGTGCCAGCATTGCTAGCGGGAGTGAGACCCAGTACTTC.

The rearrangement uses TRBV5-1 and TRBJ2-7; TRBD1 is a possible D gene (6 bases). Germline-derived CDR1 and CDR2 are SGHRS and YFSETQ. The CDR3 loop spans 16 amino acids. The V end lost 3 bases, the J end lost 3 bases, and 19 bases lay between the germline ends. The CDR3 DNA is TGCGCCAGCAGCTCCATACAGGGCCCTCCTATCTACGAGCAGTACTTC. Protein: CASSSIQGPPIYEQYF.

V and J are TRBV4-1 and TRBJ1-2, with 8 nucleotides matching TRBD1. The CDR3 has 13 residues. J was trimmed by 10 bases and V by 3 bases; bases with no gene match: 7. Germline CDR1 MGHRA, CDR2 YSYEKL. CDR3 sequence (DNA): TGCGCCAGCAGCCAGGGACAGGCCTACGTCTACACCTTC. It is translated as CASSQGQAYVYTF.

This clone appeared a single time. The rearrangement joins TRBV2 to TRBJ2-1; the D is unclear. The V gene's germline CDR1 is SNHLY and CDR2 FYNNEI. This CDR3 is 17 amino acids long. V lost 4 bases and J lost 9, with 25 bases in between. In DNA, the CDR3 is TGTGCCAGCAGTGGAGAGCAGCCCGCTATACTGACGGGTGAGCAGTTCTTC. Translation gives CASSGEQPAILTGEQFF.

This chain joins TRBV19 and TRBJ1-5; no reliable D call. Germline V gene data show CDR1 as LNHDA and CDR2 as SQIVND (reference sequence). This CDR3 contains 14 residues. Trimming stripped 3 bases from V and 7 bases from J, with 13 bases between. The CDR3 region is CASSIGGRGQPQHF. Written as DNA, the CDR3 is TGTGCCAGTAGTATCGGCGGCAGAGGACAGCCCCAGCATTTT.